This is a list of T cell receptor beta chains from one sample in a study of graft-versus-host responses after intestinal transplantation. Sequenced by immunoSEQ multiplex PCR; TCRdb stores in-frame clones only, minus some. The table includes more than 50,000 clones, 91% detected once. Here the sequenced sample was PBMCs, taken approximately 660 days after intestinal transplant. The receptors originated from a human patient who received an intestinal transplant, so some T cells may come from the graft donor. Each CDR3 is given with its conserved first and last residue. Each record gives: D gene, J gene, clone size, V gene, CDR3 protein, CDR3 DNA. A D gene is named only where the DNA matches it firmly. Rows give clone size only sometimes, using once, few, many, or a class for an expanded clone.

>TRBD1|TRBJ2-5|few|TRBV19
CASTRTGGFGETQYF
TGTGCCAGTACCCGAACAGGGGGGTTTGGGGAGACCCAGTACTTC
>TRBD2|TRBJ2-5|-|TRBV11-2
CASSWGGETQYF
TGTGCCAGCAGTTGGGGGGGGGAGACCCAGTACTTC
>TRBD1|TRBJ2-7|-|TRBV6-1
CASSVRQGPYEQYF
TGTGCCAGCAGTGTTAGACAGGGCCCCTACGAGCAGTACTTC
>-|TRBJ2-1|-|TRBV6-5
CASTDGVGDTEQFF
TGTGCCAGCACCGACGGGGTGGGGGACACTGAGCAGTTCTTC
>-|TRBJ2-7|-|TRBV7-9
CASSPGGWGGDYYEQYF
TGTGCCAGCAGCCCCGGGGGTTGGGGCGGGGATTACTACGAGCAGTACTTC
>-|TRBJ1-2|-|TRBV27
CASSAQAYWGYTF
TGTGCCAGCAGTGCGCAGGCCTATTGGGGCTACACCTTC
>TRBD1|TRBJ2-7|-|TRBV6-1
CASSPDRRYEQYF
TGTGCCAGCAGTCCGGACAGGCGATACGAGCAGTACTTC
>TRBD2|TRBJ2-3|-|TRBV4-1
CASSQARDYSTDTQYF
TGCGCCAGCAGCCAAGCCCGGGACTACTCCACAGATACGCAGTATTTT
>-|TRBJ2-1|-|TRBV10-3
CAIRPRGTSDEQFF
TGTGCCATCCGCCCCAGGGGCACCTCCGATGAGCAGTTCTTC
>TRBD1|TRBJ2-7|-|TRBV2
CASSERQGIYEQYF
TGTGCCAGCAGTGAAAGACAGGGGATCTACGAGCAGTACTTC
>-|TRBJ2-7|few|TRBV7-9
CASSLRDGTYEQYF
TGTGCCAGCAGCTTGAGGGACGGCACCTACGAGCAGTACTTC
>TRBD1|TRBJ2-5|once|TRBV4-1
CASSQVQDHRGLTGEQYF
TGCGCCAGCAGCCAAGTTCAGGACCACAGGGGGCTAACGGGTGAGCAGTACTTC
>-|TRBJ1-2|-|TRBV29-1
CSVVGRQANYGYTF
TGCAGCGTTGTGGGAAGACAGGCTAACTATGGCTACACCTTC
>-|TRBJ2-7|-|TRBV6-1
CASSVDILLSYEQYF
TGTGCCAGCAGTGTCGACATCCTCCTTTCCTACGAGCAGTACTTC
>-|TRBJ2-6|once|TRBV6-6
CASSRQLSGANVLTF
TGTGCCAGCAGTAGACAGCTCTCTGGGGCCAACGTCCTGACTTTC
>TRBD1|TRBJ2-7|-|TRBV5-4
CASSFARGQGYYEQYF
TGTGCCAGCAGCTTCGCTCGAGGACAGGGTTACTACGAGCAGTACTTC
>-|TRBJ1-2|-|TRBV12-5
CARQQGAGYTF
TGTGCTAGGCAACAGGGTGCTGGCTACACCTTC
>-|TRBJ1-5|-|TRBV2
CASSDMGASQPQHF
TGTGCCAGCAGTGATATGGGGGCAAGTCAGCCCCAGCATTTT
>-|TRBJ1-1|-|TRBV5-1
CASSVTTANTEAFF
TGCGCCAGCAGTGTAACGACAGCGAACACTGAAGCTTTCTTT
>-|TRBJ2-1|-|TRBV4-1
CASSGARNEQFF
TGCGCCAGCTCCGGGGCGAGGAATGAGCAGTTCTTC